This T cell receptor beta chain derives from a study of lymphopenia after photon versus proton radiotherapy. The V gene's germline CDR1 is MGHRA and CDR2 YSYEKL. V lost 4 bases to trimming and J lost 2 bases; unmatched junction nucleotides: 6. The CDR3 sequence is 16 residues long. Libraries were prepared by immunoSEQ multiplex PCR; TCRdb keeps only in-frame clonotypes and omits some of them. The sample lists 35,000 to 45,000 clones, over 80% occurring once. This clone was seen repeatedly, ten times or more. This chain joins TRBV4-1 and TRBJ2-3; TRBD1 aligns across 10 bases. This TCR was sampled from a woman in her sixties or seventies with pancreatic cancer. Specimen: peripheral blood, collected from a patient treated with proton-based radiotherapy. As DNA, the CDR3 is TGCGCCAGCAGCCCCGGGACAGGGGATATCACAGATACGCAGTATTTT. Protein: CASSPGTGDITDTQYF.